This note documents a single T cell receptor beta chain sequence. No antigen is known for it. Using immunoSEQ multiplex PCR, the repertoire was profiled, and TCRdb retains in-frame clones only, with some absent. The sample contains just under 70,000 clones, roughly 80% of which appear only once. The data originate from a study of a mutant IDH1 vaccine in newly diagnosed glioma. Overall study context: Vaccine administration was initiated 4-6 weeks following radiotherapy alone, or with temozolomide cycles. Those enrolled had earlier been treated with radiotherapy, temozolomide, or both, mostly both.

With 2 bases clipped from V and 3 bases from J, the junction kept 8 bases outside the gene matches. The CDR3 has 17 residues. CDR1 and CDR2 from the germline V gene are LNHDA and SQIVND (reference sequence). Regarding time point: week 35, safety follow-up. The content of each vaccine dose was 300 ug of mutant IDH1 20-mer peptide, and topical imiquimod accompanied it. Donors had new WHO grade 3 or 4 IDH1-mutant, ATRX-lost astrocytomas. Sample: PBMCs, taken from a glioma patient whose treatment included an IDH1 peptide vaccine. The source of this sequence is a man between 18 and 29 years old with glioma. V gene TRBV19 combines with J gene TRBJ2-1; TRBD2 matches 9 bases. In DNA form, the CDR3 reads TGTGCCAGTAGTATAAGTAGCGGGAGCTCCGGCTACAATGAGCAGTTCTTC. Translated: CASSISSGSSGYNEQFF.